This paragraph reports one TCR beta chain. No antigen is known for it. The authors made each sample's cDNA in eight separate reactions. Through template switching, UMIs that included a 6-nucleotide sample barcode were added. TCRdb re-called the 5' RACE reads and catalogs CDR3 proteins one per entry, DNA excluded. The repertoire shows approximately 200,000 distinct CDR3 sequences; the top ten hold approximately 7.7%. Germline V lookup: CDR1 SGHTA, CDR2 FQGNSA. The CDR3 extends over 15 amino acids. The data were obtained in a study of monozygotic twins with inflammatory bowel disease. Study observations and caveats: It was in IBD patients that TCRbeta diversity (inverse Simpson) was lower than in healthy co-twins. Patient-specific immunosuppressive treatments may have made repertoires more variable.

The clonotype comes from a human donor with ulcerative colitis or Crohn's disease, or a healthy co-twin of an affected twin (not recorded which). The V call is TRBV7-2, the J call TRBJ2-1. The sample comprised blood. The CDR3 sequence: CASSLVYGSNNEQFF.